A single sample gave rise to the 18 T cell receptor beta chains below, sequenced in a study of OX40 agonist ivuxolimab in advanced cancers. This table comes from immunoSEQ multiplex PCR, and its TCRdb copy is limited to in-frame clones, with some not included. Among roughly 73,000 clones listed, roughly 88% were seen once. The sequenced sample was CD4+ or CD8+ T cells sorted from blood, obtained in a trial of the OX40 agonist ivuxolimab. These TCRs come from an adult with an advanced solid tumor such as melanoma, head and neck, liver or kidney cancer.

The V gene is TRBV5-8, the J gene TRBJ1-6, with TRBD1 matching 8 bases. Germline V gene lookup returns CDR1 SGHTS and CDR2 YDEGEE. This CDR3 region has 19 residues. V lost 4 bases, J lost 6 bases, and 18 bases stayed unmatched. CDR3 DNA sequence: TGTGCCAGCAGCCGACTAGAAGGGACAGGCGCACTTCTTAATTCACCCCTCCACTTT. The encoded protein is CASSRLEGTGALLNSPLHF.

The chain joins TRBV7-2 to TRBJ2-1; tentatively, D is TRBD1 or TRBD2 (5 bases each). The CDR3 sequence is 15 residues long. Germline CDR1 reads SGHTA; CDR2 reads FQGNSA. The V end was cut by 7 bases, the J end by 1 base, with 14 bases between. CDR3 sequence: CASTSSGTSYNEQFF. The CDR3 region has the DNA TGTGCCAGCACCTCCTCCGGGACGTCCTACAATGAGCAGTTCTTC. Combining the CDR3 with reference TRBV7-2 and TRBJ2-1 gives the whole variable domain GAGVSQSPSNKVTEKGKDVELRCDPISGHTALYWYRQSLGQGLEFLIYFQGNSAPDKSGLPSDRFSAERTGGSVSTLTIQRTQQEDSAVYLCASTSSGTSYNEQFFGPGTRLTVL.

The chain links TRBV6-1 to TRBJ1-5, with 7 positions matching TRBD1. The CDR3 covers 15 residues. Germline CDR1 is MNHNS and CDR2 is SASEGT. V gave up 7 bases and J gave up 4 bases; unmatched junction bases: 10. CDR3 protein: CASKEGDRANQPQHF. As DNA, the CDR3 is TGTGCCAGCAAAGAAGGAGACAGGGCGAATCAGCCCCAGCATTTT.

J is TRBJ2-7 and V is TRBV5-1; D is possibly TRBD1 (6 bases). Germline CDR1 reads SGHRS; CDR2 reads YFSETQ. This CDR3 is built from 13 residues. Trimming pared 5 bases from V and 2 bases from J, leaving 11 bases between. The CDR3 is CASRAGTPYEQYF. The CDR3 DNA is TGCGCCAGCAGAGCCGGGACACCCTACGAGCAGTACTTC.

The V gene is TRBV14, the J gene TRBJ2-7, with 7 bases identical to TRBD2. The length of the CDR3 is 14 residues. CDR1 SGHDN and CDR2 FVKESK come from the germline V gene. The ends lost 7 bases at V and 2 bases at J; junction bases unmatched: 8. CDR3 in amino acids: CASNPGSGTYEQYF. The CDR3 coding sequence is TGTGCCAGCAACCCGGGAAGCGGGACCTACGAGCAGTACTTC.

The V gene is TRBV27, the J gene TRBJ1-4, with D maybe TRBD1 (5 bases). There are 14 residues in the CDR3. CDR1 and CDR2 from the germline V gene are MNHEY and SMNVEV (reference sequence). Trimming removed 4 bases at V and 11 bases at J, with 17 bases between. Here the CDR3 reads CASSSIGTGEKLFF. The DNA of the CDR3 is TGTGCCAGCAGTTCCATCGGGACGGGGGAGAAACTGTTTTTT.

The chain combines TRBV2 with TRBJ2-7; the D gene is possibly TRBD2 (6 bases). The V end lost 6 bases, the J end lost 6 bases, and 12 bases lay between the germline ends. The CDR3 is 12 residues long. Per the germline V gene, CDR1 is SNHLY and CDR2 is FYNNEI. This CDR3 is CASREGAGEQYF. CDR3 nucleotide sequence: TGTGCCAGCAGGGAGGGCGCGGGCGAGCAGTACTTC. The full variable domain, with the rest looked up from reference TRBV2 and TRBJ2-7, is EPEVTQTPSHQVTQMGQEVILRCVPISNHLYFYWYRQILGQKVEFLVSFYNNEISEKSEIFDDQFSVERPDGSNFTLKIRSTKLEDSAMYFCASREGAGEQYFGPGTRLTVT.

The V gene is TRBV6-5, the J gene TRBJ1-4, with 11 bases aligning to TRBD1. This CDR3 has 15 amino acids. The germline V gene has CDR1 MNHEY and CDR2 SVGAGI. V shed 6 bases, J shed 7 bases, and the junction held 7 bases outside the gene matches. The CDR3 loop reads CASRRTGGEGEKLFF. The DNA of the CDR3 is TGTGCCAGCAGACGGACAGGGGGCGAGGGTGAAAAACTGTTTTTT.

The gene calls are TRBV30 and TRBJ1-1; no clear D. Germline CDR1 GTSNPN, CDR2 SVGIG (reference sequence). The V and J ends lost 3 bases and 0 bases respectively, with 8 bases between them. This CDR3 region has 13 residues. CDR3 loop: CAWRSRVNTEAFF. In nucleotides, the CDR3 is TGTGCCTGGAGATCGAGGGTGAACACTGAAGCTTTCTTT.

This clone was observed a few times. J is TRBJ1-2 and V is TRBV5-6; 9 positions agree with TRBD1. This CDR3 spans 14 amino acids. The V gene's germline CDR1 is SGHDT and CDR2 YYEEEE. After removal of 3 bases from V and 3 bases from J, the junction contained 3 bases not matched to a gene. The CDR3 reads CASSWWTGDYGYTF. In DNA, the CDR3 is TGTGCCAGCAGCTGGTGGACAGGGGACTATGGCTACACCTTC.

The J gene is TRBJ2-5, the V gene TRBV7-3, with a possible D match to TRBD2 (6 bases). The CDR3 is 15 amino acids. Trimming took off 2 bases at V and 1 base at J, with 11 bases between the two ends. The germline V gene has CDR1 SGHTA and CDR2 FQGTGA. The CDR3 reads CASSLSGLFQETQYF. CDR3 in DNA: TGTGCCAGCAGCTTATCGGGACTGTTCCAAGAGACCCAGTACTTC.

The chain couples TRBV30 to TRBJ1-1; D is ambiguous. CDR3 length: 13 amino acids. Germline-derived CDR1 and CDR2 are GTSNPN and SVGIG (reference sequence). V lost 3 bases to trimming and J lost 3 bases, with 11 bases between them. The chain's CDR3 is CAWSGDEDTEAFF. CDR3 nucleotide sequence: TGTGCCTGGAGCGGAGACGAGGACACTGAAGCTTTCTTT.

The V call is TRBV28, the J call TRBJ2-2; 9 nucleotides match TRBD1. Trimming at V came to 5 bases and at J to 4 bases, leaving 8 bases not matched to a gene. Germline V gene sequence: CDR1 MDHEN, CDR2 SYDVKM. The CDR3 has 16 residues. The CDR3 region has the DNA TGTGCCAGCAGTCGGTCACAGGGGGCTCTCACCGGGGAGCTGTTTTTT. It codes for CASSRSQGALTGELFF.

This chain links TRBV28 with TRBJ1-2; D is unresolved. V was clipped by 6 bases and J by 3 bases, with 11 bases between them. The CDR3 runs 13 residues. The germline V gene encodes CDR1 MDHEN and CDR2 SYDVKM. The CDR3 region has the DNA TGTGCCAGCAGGACGCCCGGGCACTATGGCTACACCTTC. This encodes CASRTPGHYGYTF.

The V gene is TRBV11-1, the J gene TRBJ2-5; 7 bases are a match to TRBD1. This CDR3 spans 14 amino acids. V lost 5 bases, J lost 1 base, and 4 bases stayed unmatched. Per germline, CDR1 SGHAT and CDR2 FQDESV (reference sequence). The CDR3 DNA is TGTGCCAGCAGCCCGGGACAGCCCCAAGAGACCCAGTACTTC. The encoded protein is CASSPGQPQETQYF.

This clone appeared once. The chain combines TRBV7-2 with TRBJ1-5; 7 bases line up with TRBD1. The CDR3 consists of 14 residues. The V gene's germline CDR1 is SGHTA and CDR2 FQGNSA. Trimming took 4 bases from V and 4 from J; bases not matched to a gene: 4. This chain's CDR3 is CASSSGQRNQPQHF. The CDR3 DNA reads TGTGCCAGCAGCTCGGGACAGAGAAATCAGCCCCAGCATTTT.

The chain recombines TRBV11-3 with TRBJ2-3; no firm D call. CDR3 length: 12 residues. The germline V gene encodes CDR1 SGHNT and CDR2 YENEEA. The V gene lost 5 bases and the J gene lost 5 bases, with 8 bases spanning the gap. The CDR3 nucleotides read TGTGCCAGCAGCCGTAGTCGAGATACGCAGTATTTT. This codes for CASSRSRDTQYF.

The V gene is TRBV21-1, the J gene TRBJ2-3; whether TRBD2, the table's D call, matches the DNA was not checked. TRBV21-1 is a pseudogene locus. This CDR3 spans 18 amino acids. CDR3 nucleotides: TGTGCCAGCAGCAAGCCCGGACTAGCGGGGATACGCACAGATACGCAGTATTTT. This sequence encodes CASSKPGLAGIRTDTQYF.